The clone carrying this TCR beta chain was picked up a small number of times. V was cut by 1 base and J by 9 bases, with 13 bases left in between. The CDR3 is made up of 14 amino acids. CDR1 and CDR2 from the germline V gene are SGHTA and FQGNSA. The sample comes from a study of identical twins. TCRdb re-called the 5' RACE reads through MiXCR, storing one row per CDR3 protein. The sample yields 1,800,000 or so distinct CDR3 sequences, less than 40% seen once. The sample consisted of cord blood. This TCR was sampled from a newborn girl in good health. The chain joins TRBV7-2 to TRBJ2-1; D possibly corresponds to TRBD2 (6 bases). CDR3 nucleotide sequence: TGTGCCAGCAGCTTAGATTCCCTAGCGCTTGAGCAGTTCTTC. It is translated as CASSLDSLALEQFF.